Sequencing of this TCR beta chain was carried out in a study of shared clonotypes between healthy human individuals. Some clones are missing from TCRdb's copy, which holds only in-frame ones; the method was immunoSEQ multiplex PCR. This table holds some 2,500,000 clones, approximately 93% found once. Trimming took off 9 bases at V and 0 bases at J, with 10 bases between the two ends. This CDR3 spans 13 amino acids. The germline V gene encodes CDR1 SGHTS and CDR2 YDEGEE. The chain combines TRBV5-8 with TRBJ2-1; D might be TRBD1 (5 bases). Sequencing was carried out using naive CD4+ T cells from PBMCs. Subset denoted: CD45RA+ positively selected. This TCR derives from a man in his late teens or twenties in good health. Some clones in this sample may be carry-over from other donors' samples. This CDR3 is CATRQSSYNEQFF. Written as DNA, the CDR3 is TGTGCCACCAGACAGAGCTCCTACAATGAGCAGTTCTTC.